The TCR beta chain under discussion was sequenced for a study of T-cell reconstitution after alpha-beta-depleted transplantation in children. Study findings and constraints: Several hundred graft clones that had expanded were reportedly the source of alpha-beta T cells about two months after transplant. After transplant, high TCRbeta diversity at day 60 in some patients arose from surviving recipient T cells and thymic progenitors. T cells produced anew were the main source of T-cell counts and diversity one year after transplant.

The ends lost 7 bases at V and 6 bases at J; junction bases unmatched: 2. There are 14 residues in the CDR3. CDR1 is SNHLY and CDR2 is FYNNEI in the germline V gene. This clonotype was counted ten times or more. The antigen is unknown. Unique molecular identifiers featured in how the TCRbeta library was prepared. TCRdb called the PCR reads again in MiXCR, with one record for every CDR3 protein. The repertoire holds around 490,000 distinct CDR3 sequences, with around 10% as singletons. V and J are TRBV2 and TRBJ1-6; 11 positions agree with TRBD1. The sequence derives from a female patient younger than 10 who had a stem cell transplant for aplastic anemia, so the T cells may come from the graft donor. The sequencing used PBMCs, mostly from graft donor cells, collected 180 days after TCRalphabeta/CD19-depleted stem cell transplant. DNA for the CDR3: TGTGCCAGCAAGGGACAGGGGGTTAATTCACCCCTCCACTTT. The encoded protein is CASKGQGVNSPLHF.